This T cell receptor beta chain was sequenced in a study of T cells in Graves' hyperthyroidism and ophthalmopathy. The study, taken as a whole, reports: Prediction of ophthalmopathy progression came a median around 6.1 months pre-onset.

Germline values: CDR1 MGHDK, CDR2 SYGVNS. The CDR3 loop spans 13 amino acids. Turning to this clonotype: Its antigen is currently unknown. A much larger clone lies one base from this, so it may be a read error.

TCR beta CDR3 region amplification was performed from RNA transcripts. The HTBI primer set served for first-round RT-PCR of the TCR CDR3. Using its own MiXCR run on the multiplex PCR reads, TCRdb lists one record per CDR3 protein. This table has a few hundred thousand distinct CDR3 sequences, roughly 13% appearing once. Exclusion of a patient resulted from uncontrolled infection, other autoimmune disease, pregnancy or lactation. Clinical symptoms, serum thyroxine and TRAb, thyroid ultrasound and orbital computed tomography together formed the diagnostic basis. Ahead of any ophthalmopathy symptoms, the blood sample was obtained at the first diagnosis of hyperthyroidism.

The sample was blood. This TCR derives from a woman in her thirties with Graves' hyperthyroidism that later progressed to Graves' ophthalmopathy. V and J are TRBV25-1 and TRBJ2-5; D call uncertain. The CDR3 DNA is TGTGCCATCAGTGATACCCCTCAAGAGACCCAGTACTTC. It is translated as CAISDTPQETQYF.